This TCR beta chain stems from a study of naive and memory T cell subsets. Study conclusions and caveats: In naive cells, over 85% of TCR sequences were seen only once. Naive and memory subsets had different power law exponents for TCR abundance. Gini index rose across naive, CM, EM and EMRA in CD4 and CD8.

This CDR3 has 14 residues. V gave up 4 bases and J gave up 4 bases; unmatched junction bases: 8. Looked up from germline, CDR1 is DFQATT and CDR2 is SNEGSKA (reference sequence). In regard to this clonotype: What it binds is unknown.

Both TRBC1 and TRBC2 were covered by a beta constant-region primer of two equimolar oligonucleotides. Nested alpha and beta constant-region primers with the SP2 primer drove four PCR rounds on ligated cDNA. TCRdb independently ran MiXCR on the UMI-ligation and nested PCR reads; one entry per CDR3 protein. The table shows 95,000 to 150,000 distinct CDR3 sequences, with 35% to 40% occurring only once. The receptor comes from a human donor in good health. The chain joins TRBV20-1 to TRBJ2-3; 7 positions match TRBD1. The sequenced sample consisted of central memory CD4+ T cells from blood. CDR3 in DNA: TGCAGTGCTACCGAGACAGGGTGGGCAGATACGCAGTATTTT. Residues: CSATETGWADTQYF.